This T cell receptor beta chain is from a study of molecular identifiers for immune sequencing clone quantification. The CDR3 has 13 residues. V was clipped by 2 bases and J by 5 bases, with 9 bases between them. Per germline, CDR1 SGHTA and CDR2 FQGNSA. TCRdb independently ran MiXCR on the PCR reads; one entry per CDR3 protein. The sample records some 590,000 distinct CDR3 sequences, about 25% being singletons. This clonotype was counted ten times or more. Sequences were obtained from naive CD8+ T cells from blood, with Jurkat cell RNA spiked in. Subset reported: FACS-sorted CD8+CD4-CCR7+CD45RA+ naive T cells. The chain is built from TRBV7-2 and TRBJ1-1; no clear D gene. This clonotype was obtained from a human donor in good health. Some libraries in this study had Jurkat cell RNA spiked in. In DNA, the CDR3 is TGTGCCAGCAGCTTATTCGGTTGGACTGAAGCTTTCTTT. Protein sequence: CASSLFGWTEAFF.